Listed below are T cell receptor beta chains from one sample, sequenced in a study of a mutant IDH1 vaccine in newly diagnosed glioma. For these receptors, no antigen is known. Using immunoSEQ multiplex PCR, the repertoire was profiled, and TCRdb retains in-frame clones only, with some absent. The sample consists of around 45,000 clones, approximately 90% of them appearing once. This specimen consisted of PBMCs, obtained from a glioma patient whose treatment included an IDH1 peptide vaccine. These receptors came from a woman between 35 and 50 years old with glioma. The CDR3 runs from the conserved cysteine through the conserved F or W. Fields, in order: clone size, V gene, J gene, D gene, CDR3 protein, CDR3 DNA. A D gene is named only where the DNA matches it firmly. A row's size may be missing; if present it is once, few, many or a size class.

-,TRBV27,TRBJ2-3,TRBD2,CASTGGITDTQYF,TGTGCCAGCACGGGAGGGATCACAGATACGCAGTATTTT
-,TRBV7-2,TRBJ2-2,-,CASSPVGRRTGELFF,TGTGCCAGCAGCCCCGTAGGGCGGCGCACCGGGGAGCTGTTTTTT
-,TRBV19,TRBJ1-5,TRBD1,CASTLTGYSQPQHF,TGTGCCAGTACCCTGACAGGGTACAGTCAGCCCCAGCATTTT
-,TRBV4-2,TRBJ2-3,-,CASSQDRASSSTDTQYF,TGTGCCAGCAGCCAAGATCGAGCTAGCAGTAGCACAGATACGCAGTATTTT
-,TRBV12-5,TRBJ1-1,-,CASGLVRLGVAEAFF,TGTGCTAGTGGTTTGGTACGATTGGGGGTCGCTGAAGCTTTCTTT
-,TRBV4-2,TRBJ2-3,TRBD2,CASSQEGLAGDTDTQYF,TGTGCCAGCAGCCAAGAGGGGCTAGCGGGAGATACAGATACGCAGTATTTT
-,TRBV27,TRBJ2-3,TRBD2,CASSNIAGDTDTQYF,TGTGCCAGCAGCAATATAGCGGGCGACACAGATACGCAGTATTTT
-,TRBV18,TRBJ1-1,-,CASSPRGAKGTEAFF,TGTGCCAGCTCACCAAGGGGGGCCAAGGGCACTGAAGCTTTCTTT
few,TRBV2,TRBJ1-1,-,CASSEQGTEAFF,TGTGCCAGCAGTGAACAGGGGACTGAAGCTTTCTTT
-,TRBV6-5,TRBJ1-1,-,CASSYFRTGVAFF,TGTGCCAGCAGTTACTTCCGTACTGGTGTAGCTTTCTTT
-,TRBV4-1,TRBJ1-1,-,CASSQDSSGSEAFF,TGCGCCAGCAGCCAAGATTCTAGTGGCAGTGAAGCTTTCTTT
-,TRBV5-1,TRBJ2-1,TRBD1,CASSPGQSYNEQFF,TGCGCCAGCAGCCCGGGACAGTCCTACAATGAGCAGTTCTTC